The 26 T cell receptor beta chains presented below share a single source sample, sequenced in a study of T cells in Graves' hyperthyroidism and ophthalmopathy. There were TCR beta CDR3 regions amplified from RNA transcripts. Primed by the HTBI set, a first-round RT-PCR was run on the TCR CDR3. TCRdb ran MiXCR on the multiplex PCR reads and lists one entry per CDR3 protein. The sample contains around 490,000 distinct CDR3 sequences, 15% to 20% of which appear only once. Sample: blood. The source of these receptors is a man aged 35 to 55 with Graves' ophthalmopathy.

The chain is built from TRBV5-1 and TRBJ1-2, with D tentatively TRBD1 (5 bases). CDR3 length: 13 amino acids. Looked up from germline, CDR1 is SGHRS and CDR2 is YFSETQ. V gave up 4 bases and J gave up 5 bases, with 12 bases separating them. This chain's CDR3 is CASSPSGEYGYTF. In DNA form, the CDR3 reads TGCGCCAGCAGCCCGTCGGGGGAATATGGCTACACCTTC.

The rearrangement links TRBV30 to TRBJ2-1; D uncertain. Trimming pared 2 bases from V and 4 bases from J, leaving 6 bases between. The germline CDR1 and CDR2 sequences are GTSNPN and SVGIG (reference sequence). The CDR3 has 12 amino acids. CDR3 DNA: TGTGCCTGGAGTTTGGGGTACAATGAGCAGTTCTTC. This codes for CAWSLGYNEQFF.

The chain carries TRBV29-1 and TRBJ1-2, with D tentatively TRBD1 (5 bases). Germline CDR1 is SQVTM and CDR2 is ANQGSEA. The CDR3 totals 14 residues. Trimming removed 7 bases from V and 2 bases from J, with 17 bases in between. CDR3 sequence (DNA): TGCAGCGCGTACACCGGGGCGGTGAACTATGGCTACACCTTC. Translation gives CSAYTGAVNYGYTF.

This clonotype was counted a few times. CDR3 residues: CASNWRGVETQYF. The CDR3 bases are TGTGCCAGCAATTGGCGGGGGGTAGAGACCCAGTACTTC. The V call is TRBV28, the J call TRBJ2-5; TRBD2 matches at 8 bases. Trimming at V came to 7 bases and at J to 4 bases, leaving 5 bases not matched to a gene. CDR1 and CDR2 from the germline V gene are MDHEN and SYDVKM. The CDR3 contains 13 residues.

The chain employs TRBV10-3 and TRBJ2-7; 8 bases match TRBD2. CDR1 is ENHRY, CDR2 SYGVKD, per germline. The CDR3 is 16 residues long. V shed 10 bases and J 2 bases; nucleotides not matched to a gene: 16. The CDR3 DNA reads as TGTGCCACCAGCGGGACTAGAGGGAGGGTTACCTACGAGCAGTACTTC. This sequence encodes CATSGTRGRVTYEQYF.

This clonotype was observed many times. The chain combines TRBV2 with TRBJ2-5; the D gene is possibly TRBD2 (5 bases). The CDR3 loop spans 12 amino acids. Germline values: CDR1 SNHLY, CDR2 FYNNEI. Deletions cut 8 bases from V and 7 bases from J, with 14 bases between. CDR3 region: CASRSGKGTQYF. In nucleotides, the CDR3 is TGTGCCAGCCGGTCGGGGAAGGGGACCCAGTACTTC.

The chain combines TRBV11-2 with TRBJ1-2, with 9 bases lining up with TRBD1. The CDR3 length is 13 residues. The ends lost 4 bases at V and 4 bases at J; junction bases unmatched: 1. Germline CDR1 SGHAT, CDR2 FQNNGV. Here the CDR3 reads CASSYRGPYGYTF. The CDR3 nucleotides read TGTGCCAGCAGCTACAGGGGGCCCTATGGCTACACCTTC.

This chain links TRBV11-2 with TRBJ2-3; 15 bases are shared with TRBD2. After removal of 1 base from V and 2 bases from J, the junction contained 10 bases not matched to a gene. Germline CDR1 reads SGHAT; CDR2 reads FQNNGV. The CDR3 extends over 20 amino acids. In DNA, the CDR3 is TGTGCCAGCAGCTTAGGACCCGGACTAGCGGGAGGGCACAACACAGATACGCAGTATTTT. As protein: CASSLGPGLAGGHNTDTQYF.

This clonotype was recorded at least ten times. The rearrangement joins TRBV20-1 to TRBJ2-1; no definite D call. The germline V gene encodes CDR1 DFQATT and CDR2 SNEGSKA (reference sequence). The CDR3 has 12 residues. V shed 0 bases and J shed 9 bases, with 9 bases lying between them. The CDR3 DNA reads TGCAGTGCTAGAGATCCCGTCGGTGAGCAGTTCTTC. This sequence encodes CSARDPVGEQFF.

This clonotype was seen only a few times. The CDR3 coding sequence is TGTGCCAGCGGATACAGGGGTTGGGGGAGCACAGATACGCAGTATTTT. Residues: CASGYRGWGSTDTQYF. The chain employs TRBV6-1 and TRBJ2-3; 7 bases match TRBD1. The CDR3 has 16 amino acids. J gave up 0 bases and V 8 bases, and 11 bases lay outside the gene matches. Per the germline V gene, CDR1 is MNHNS and CDR2 is SASEGT.

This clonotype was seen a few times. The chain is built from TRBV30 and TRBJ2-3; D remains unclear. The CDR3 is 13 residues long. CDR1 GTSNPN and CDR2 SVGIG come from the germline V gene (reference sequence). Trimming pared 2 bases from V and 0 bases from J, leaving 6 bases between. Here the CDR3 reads CAWSTTSTDTQYF. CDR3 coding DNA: TGTGCCTGGAGTACTACTAGCACAGATACGCAGTATTTT. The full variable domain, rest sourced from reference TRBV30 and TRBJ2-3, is SQTIHQWPATLVQPVGSPLSLECTVEGTSNPNLYWYRQAAGRGLQLLFYSVGIGQISSEVPQNLSASRPQDRQFILSSKKLLLSDSGFYLCAWSTTSTDTQYFGPGTRLTVL.

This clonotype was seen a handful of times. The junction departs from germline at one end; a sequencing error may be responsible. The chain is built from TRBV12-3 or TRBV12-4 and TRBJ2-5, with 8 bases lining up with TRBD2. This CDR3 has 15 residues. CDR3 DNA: TGTGCCAACAGTTATAGCGGGACGTACCAAGAGACCCAGTACTTC. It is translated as CANSYSGTYQETQYF.

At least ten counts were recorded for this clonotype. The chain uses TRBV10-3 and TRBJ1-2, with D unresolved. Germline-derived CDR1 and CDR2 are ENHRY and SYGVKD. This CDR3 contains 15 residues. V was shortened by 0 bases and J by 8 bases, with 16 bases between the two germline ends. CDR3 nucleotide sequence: TGTGCCATCAGTGAGTCGAGCGTCGCCCTGAGGGGCTACACCTTC. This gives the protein CAISESSVALRGYTF.

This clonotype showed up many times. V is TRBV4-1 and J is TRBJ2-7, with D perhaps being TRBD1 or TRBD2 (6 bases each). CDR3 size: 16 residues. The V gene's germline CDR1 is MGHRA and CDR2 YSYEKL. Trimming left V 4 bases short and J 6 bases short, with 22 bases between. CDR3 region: CASSPTLGGRELEQYF. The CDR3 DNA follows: TGCGCCAGCAGCCCCACCCTCGGGGGCAGGGAGCTCGAGCAGTACTTC.

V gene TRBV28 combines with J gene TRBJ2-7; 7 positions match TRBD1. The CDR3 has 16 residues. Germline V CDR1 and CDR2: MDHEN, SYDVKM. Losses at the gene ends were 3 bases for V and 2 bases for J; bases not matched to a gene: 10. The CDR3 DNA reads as TGTGCCAGCAGTTTTACGTACAGGGGCTCGACCTACGAGCAGTACTTC. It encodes CASSFTYRGSTYEQYF. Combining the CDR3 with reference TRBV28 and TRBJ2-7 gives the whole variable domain DVKVTQSSRYLVKRTGEKVFLECVQDMDHENMFWYRQDPGLGLRLIYFSYDVKMKEKGDIPEGYSVSREKKERFSLILESASTNQTSMYLCASSFTYRGSTYEQYFGPGTRLTVT.

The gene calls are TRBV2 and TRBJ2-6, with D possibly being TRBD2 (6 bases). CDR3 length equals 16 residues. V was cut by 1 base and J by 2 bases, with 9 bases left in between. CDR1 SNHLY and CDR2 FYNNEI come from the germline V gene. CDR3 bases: TGTGCCAGCAGTGAAGATTGGGGGGCTGGGGCCAACGTCCTGACTTTC. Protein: CASSEDWGAGANVLTF.

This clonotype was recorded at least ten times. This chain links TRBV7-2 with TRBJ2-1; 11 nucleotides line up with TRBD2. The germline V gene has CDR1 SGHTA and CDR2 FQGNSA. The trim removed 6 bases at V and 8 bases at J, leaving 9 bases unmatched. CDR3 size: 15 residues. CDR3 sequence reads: CASSLSGGEWDEQFF. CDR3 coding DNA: TGTGCCAGCAGTCTTAGCGGGGGGGAGTGGGATGAGCAGTTCTTC.

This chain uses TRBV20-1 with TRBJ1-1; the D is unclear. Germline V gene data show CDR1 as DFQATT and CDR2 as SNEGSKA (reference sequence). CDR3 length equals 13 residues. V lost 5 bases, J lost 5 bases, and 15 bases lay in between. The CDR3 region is CSAPSTTRTEAFF. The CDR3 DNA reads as TGCAGTGCTCCTTCAACCACGAGGACTGAAGCTTTCTTT.

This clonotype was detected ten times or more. The CDR3, as DNA: TGTGCCAGCACCCCGGGGACTAGCGGGCGAAATGAGCAGTTCTTC. This codes for CASTPGTSGRNEQFF. V usage is TRBV28 and J usage is TRBJ2-1; 12 nucleotides agree with TRBD2. Germline-derived CDR1 and CDR2 are MDHEN and SYDVKM. The trim removed 7 bases at V and 7 bases at J, leaving 8 bases unmatched. There are 15 residues in the CDR3.

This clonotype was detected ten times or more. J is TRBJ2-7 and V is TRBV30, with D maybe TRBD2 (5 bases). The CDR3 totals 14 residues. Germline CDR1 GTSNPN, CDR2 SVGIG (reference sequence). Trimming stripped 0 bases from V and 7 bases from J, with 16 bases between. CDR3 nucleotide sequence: TGTGCCTGGAGTGTTGGAGGAGGAGGAGCGGAGCAGTACTTC. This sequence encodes CAWSVGGGGAEQYF.

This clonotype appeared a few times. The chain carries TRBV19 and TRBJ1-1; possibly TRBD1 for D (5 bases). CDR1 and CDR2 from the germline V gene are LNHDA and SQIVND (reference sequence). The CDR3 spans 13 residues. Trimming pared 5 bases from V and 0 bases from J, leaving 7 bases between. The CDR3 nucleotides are TGTGCCAGTAGTTGGGGGATGAACACTGAAGCTTTCTTT. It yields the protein CASSWGMNTEAFF.

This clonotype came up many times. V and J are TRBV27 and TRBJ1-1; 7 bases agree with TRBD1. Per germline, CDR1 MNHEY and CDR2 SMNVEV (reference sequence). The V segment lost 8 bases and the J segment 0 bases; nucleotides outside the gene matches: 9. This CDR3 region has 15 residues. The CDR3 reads CASYPRDSLNTEAFF. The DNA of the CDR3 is TGTGCCAGCTACCCCCGGGACAGCCTGAACACTGAAGCTTTCTTT.

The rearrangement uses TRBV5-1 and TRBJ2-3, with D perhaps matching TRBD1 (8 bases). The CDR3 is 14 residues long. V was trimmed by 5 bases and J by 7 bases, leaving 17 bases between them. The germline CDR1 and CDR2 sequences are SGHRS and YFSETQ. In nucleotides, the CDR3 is TGCGCCAGCAGATCGGACAGGGAGGGGAATACGCAGTATTTT. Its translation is CASRSDREGNTQYF.

CDR3 sequence: CATSWTGGGNEQFF. In nucleotides, the CDR3 is TGTGCCACCAGTTGGACAGGGGGAGGCAATGAGCAGTTCTTC. The chain joins TRBV24-1 to TRBJ2-1; 10 positions agree with TRBD1. In germline, CDR1 is KGHDR, CDR2 SFDVKD. V gave up 6 bases and J gave up 6 bases; unmatched junction bases: 4. The CDR3 consists of 14 residues.

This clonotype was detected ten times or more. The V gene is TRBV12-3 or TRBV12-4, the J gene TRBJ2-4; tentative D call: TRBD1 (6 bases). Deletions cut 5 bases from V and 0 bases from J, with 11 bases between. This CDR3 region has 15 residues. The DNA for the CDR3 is TGTGCCAGCAGTCTCAGGGGTCTAGCCAAAAACATTCAGTACTTC. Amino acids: CASSLRGLAKNIQYF.

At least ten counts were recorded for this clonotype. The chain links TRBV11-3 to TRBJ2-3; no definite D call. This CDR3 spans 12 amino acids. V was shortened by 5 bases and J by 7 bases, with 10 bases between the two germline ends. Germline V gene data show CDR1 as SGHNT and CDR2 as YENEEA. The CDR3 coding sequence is TGTGCCAGCAGCCTCCGACACAATACGCAGTATTTT. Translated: CASSLRHNTQYF.